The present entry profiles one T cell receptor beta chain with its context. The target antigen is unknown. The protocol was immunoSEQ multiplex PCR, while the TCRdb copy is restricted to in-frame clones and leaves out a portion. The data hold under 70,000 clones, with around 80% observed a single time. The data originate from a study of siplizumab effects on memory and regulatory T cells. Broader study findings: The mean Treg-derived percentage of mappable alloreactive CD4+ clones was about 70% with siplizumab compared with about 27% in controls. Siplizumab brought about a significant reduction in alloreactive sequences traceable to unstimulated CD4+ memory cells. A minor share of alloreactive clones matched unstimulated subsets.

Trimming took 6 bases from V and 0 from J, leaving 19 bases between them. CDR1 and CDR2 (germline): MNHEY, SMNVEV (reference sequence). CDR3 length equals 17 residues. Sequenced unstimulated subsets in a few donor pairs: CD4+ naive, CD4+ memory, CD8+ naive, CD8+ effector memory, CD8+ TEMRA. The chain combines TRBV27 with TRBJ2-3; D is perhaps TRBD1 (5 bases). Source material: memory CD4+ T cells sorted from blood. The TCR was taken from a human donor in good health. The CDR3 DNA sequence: TGTGCCAGCAGCTTTTTAAATCGACAGAGAAGCACAGATACGCAGTATTTT. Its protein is CASSFLNRQRSTDTQYF.